The entry below gives a single TCR beta chain sequence along with its context. These data originate in a study of T cell changes during pregnancy in multiple sclerosis. Repertoires were generated with immunoSEQ multiplex PCR, while TCRdb's copy carries only in-frame clones and drops some. The table includes tens of thousands of clones, about 94% detected once. V lost 4 bases to trimming and J lost 6 bases, with 12 bases between them. Germline CDR1 and CDR2: SQVTM and ANQGSEA. The CDR3 is 12 residues long. The V gene is TRBV29-1, the J gene TRBJ1-2; D is ambiguous. The clonotype comes from a female donor with multiple sclerosis, enrolled in a pregnancy study. This specimen was CD4+ T cells from peripheral blood mononuclear cells, taken before pregnancy. The DNA for the CDR3 is TGCAGCGTTGTGTCCAGAAATCATGGCTACACCTTC. Residues: CSVVSRNHGYTF.